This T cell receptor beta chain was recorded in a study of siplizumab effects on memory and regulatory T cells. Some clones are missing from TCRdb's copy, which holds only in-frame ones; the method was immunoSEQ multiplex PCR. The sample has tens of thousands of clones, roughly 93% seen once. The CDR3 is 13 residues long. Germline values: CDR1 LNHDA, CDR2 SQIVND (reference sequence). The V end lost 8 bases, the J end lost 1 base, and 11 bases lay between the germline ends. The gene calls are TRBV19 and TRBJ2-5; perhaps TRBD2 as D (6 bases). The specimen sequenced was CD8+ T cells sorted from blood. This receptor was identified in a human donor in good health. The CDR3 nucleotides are TGTGCCAGTGGCGGGACCGGCCAAGAGACCCAGTACTTC. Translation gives CASGGTGQETQYF.